The clone carrying this T cell receptor beta chain appeared a few times. The authors reverse transcribed all of the isolated RNA, so sequencing captured expressed TCRB transcripts. This table comes from immunoSEQ multiplex PCR, and its TCRdb copy is limited to in-frame clones, with some not included. The sample lists 500,000 to 700,000 clones, less than 20% occurring once. This sample stems from a study of beta chain features in type 1 diabetes. V shed 4 bases, J shed 9 bases, and the junction held 5 bases outside the gene matches. Germline values: CDR1 GTSNPN, CDR2 SVGIG (reference sequence). The length of the CDR3 is 12 residues. Purities in excess of 98% were seen in all sorted populations.

The rearrangement links TRBV30 to TRBJ2-1; 8 nucleotides line up with TRBD1. Sequencing used naive CD4+ T cells from blood. This sequence originates from a man aged 18-30 years in good health. The DNA for the CDR3 is TGTGCCTGGACAGGGGGCTGGAGTGAGCAGTTCTTC. This sequence encodes CAWTGGWSEQFF.